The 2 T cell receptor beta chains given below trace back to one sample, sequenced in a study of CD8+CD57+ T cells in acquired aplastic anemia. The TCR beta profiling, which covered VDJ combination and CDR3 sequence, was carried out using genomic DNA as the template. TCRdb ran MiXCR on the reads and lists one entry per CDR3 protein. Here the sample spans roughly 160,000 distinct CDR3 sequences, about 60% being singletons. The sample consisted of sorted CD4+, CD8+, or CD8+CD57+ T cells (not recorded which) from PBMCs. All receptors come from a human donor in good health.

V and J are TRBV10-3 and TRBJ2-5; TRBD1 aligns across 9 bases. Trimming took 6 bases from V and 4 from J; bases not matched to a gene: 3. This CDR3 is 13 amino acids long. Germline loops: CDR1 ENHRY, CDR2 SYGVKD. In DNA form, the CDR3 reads TGTGCCATCAGAAAGACAGGGGGAGAGACCCAGTACTTC. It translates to CAIRKTGGETQYF.

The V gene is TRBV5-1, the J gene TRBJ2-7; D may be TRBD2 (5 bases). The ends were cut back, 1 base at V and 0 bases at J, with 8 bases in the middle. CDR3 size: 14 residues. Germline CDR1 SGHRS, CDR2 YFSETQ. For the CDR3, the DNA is TGCGCCAGCAGCTTGCAGCGGTCCTCCTACGAGCAGTACTTC. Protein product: CASSLQRSSYEQYF.